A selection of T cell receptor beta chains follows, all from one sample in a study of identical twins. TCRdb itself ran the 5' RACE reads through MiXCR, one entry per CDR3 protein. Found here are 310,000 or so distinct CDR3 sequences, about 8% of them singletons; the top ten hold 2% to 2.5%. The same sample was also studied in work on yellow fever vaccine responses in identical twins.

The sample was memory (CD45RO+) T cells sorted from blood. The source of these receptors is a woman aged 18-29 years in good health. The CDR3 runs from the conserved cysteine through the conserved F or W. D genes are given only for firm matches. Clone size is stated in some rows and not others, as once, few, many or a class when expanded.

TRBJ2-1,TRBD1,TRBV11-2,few,CASSGTGLIPSNEQFF,TGTGCCAGCAGCGGGACAGGGCTCATCCCCTCCAATGAGCAGTTCTTC
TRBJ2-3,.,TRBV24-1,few,CATSGPNTDTQYF,TGTGCCACCAGTGGACCAAACACAGATACGCAGTATTTT
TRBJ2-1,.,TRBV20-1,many,CSARARGQTYNEQFF,TGCAGTGCTAGAGCTCGGGGTCAAACATACAATGAGCAGTTCTTC
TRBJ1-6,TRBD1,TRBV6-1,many,CASSRGLQGNYNSPLHF,TGTGCCAGCAGTCGCGGGCTACAGGGGAACTATAATTCACCCCTCCACTTT
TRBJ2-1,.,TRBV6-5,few,CASSSHDPGSYNEQFF,TGTGCCAGCAGTTCACACGACCCTGGGTCCTACAATGAGCAGTTCTTC
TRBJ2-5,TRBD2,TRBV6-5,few,CASSYWGTSRETQYF,TGTGCCAGCAGTTACTGGGGGACTAGCAGGGAGACCCAGTACTTC
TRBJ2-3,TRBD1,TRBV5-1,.,CASSLGGQKSDTQYF,TGCGCCAGCAGCTTGGGGGGACAGAAATCAGATACGCAGTATTTT
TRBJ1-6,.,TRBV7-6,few,CASSTTEYNSPLHF,TGTGCCAGCAGCACGACAGAATATAATTCACCCCTCCACTTT
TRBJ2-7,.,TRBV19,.,CASSIGAGTYEQYF,TGTGCCAGTAGTATAGGAGCAGGTACCTACGAGCAGTACTTC
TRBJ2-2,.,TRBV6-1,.,CASRESGNTGELFF,TGTGCCAGCAGGGAGTCAGGGAACACCGGGGAGCTGTTTTTT
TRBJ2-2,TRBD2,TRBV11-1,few,CASSLPLGLAGNTGELFF,TGTGCCAGCAGCTTACCACTGGGACTAGCGGGGAACACCGGGGAGCTGTTTTTT
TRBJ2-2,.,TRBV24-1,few,CATSDLKGGTGELFF,TGTGCCACCAGTGATTTGAAAGGCGGCACCGGGGAGCTGTTTTTT
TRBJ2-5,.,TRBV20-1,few,CSARDVGGRLSQRDIQETQYF,TGCAGTGCTAGAGATGTTGGGGGACGGTTAAGCCAGCGGGACATACAAGAGACCCAGTACTTC
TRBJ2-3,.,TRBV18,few,CASSPSTGKVDTQYF,TGTGCCAGCTCACCAAGTACAGGGAAGGTAGATACGCAGTATTTT
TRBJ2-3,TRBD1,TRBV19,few,CATSGKPGQGARRSGDTQYF,TGTGCCACCTCAGGGAAACCGGGACAGGGGGCGCGGAGGAGTGGAGATACGCAGTATTTT
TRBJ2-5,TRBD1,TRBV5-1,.,CASSLGSSGTGRETQYF,TGCGCCAGCAGCTTGGGATCTTCCGGGACAGGGAGGGAGACCCAGTACTTC
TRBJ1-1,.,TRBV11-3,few,CASSSGGRAFF,TGTGCCAGCAGCTCGGGCGGTCGAGCTTTCTTT
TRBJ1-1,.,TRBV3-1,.,CASSQGGTQSEAFF,TGTGCCAGCAGCCAAGGGGGAACGCAGTCTGAAGCTTTCTTT
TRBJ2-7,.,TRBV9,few,CASSVGLAAEQYF,TGTGCCAGCAGCGTAGGGCTCGCGGCTGAGCAGTACTTC
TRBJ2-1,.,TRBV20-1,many,CSARGRTDNEQFF,TGCAGTGCTAGGGGACGAACGGACAATGAGCAGTTCTTC
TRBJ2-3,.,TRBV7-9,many,CASSRTEDTQYF,TGTGCCAGCAGCCGGACGGAAGATACGCAGTATTTT
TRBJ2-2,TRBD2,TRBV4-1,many,CASSPGGGEGGELFF,TGCGCCAGCAGCCCAGGCGGGGGAGAGGGCGGGGAGCTGTTTTTT
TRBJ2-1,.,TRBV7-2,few,CASSLGFPAESSYNEQFF,TGTGCCAGCAGCTTGGGTTTCCCCGCCGAGAGCTCCTACAATGAGCAGTTCTTC
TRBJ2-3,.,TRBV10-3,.,CAISESGDTQYF,TGTGCCATCAGTGAGTCGGGGGATACGCAGTATTTT
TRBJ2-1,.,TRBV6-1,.,CASTRPPGSLSSYNEQFF,TGTGCCAGTACCCGACCCCCCGGTTCCCTTAGCTCCTACAATGAGCAGTTCTTC
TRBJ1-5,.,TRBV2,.,CASRTGANQPQHF,TGTGCCAGCAGGACGGGGGCAAATCAGCCCCAGCATTTT